This TCR beta chain was profiled in a study of tumor and adjacent non-tumor tissue in lung cancer. A modified ARM-PCR protocol with three rounds of nested PCR amplified TCRbeta. Using its own MiXCR run on the multiplex PCR reads, TCRdb lists one record per CDR3 protein. In the table there are about 200,000 distinct CDR3 sequences, about 76% of which are singletons. V lost 2 bases to trimming and J lost 0 bases; unmatched junction nucleotides: 0. Germline CDR1 reads SGHTA; CDR2 reads FQGNSA. CDR3 length equals 15 residues. The template was RNA from unsorted bulk tissue. The sample was lung tumor tissue. The genes are TRBV7-2 and TRBJ2-2, with TRBD2 matching over 7 bases. The source of this sequence is a man aged 60 to 75 with non-small cell lung cancer. Here the CDR3 reads CASSLLAANTGELFF. The CDR3 nucleotides read TGTGCCAGCAGCTTACTAGCGGCGAACACCGGGGAGCTGTTTTTT.